Below, 5 T cell receptor beta chains from the same sample are listed, as sequenced in a study of graft-versus-host responses after intestinal transplantation (dated by TCRdb to about 2021). The library was produced with the immunoSEQ multiplex PCR assay. Drawn from immuneACCESS, this table holds only the in-frame rearrangements with V and J called that TCRdb kept. Clones are partly lost; checked studies trace under half to an unresolved V gene and leave the rest unexplained. The sample contains about 70,000 clones, about 90% of them found a single time. Clones ranked in the top ten supply approximately 1.3% of the sample. This specimen's time point label, per the study, means: cells obtained before transplantation from donor or recipient. Their cognate antigens are unknown. The starting material was unstimulated CD8+ T cells sorted from spleen or lymph node cells, obtained before intestinal transplant. All receptors come from a human donor who received an intestinal transplant.

The sample holds one count of this clone. This sequence joins TRBV10-3 and TRBJ2-7, with 7 bases that match TRBD2. The V and J ends lost 1 base and 6 bases, in that order; junction bases with no gene match: 6. The CDR3 contains 14 residues. CDR1 is ENHRY and CDR2 is SYGVKD in the germline V gene. CDR3 coding DNA: TGTGCCATCAGTGAGTGGGAGGGGTTGAGCGAGCAGTACTTC. Protein: CAISEWEGLSEQYF.

V is TRBV27 and J is TRBJ1-1, with no clear D. The CDR3 extends over 15 amino acids. V gave up 1 base and J gave up 4 bases, with 13 bases separating them. Germline V gene data show CDR1 as MNHEY and CDR2 as SMNVEV (reference sequence). CDR3 region: CASSLLGGGITEAFF. In DNA, the CDR3 is TGTGCCAGCAGTTTATTAGGAGGTGGAATCACTGAAGCTTTCTTT.

This chain joins TRBV6-5 and TRBJ2-3; 8 nucleotides align to TRBD2. The CDR3 contains 14 residues. V dropped 8 bases and J dropped 6; count of bases not matched to a gene: 10. CDR1 and CDR2 from the germline V gene are MNHEY and SVGAGI. CDR3 nucleotide sequence: TGTGCCAGCTTCTCGGGGGGGCCAGGTGATACGCAGTATTTT. Its translation: CASFSGGPGDTQYF.

V gene TRBV29-1 combines with J gene TRBJ2-7; D ambiguous. The CDR3 spans 11 residues. Deletions cut 6 bases from V and 2 bases from J, with 8 bases between. CDR1 and CDR2 from the germline V gene are SQVTM and ANQGSEA. CDR3 sequence reads: CSVGSPYEQYF. The DNA of the CDR3 is TGCAGCGTGGGCTCGCCCTACGAGCAGTACTTC.

V is TRBV12-5 and J is TRBJ2-7; a possible D gene is TRBD2 (6 bases). CDR1 is LGHNT, CDR2 FRNRAP, per germline. The length of the CDR3 is 12 residues. The V end was cut by 6 bases, the J end by 3 bases, with 9 bases between. The CDR3 region is CASGPGSYEQYF. The DNA for the CDR3 is TGTGCTAGTGGCCCCGGGAGCTACGAGCAGTACTTC.